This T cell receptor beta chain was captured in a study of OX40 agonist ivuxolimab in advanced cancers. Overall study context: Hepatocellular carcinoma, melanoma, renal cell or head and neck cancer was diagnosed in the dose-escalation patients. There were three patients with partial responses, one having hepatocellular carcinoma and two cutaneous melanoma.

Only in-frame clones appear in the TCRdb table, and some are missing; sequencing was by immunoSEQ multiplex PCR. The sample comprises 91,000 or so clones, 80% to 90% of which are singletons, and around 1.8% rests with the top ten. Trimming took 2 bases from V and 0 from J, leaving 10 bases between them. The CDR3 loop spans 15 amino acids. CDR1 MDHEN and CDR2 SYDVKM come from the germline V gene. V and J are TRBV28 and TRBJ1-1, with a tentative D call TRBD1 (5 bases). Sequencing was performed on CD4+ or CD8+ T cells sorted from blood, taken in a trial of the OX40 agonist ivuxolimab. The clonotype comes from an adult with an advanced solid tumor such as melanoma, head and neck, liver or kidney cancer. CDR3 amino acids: CASSLDGAMNTEAFF. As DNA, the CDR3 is TGTGCCAGCAGTTTAGACGGGGCTATGAACACTGAAGCTTTCTTT.